This T cell receptor beta chain was retrieved from a study of OX40 agonist ivuxolimab in advanced cancers. Study as a whole: Antecedent anti-PD-1, anti-PD-L1 or anti-CTLA-4 therapy was permissible, with 35% to 40% having received some. Study-wide results and limits: Clonal expansion among partial responders at 0.1-3.0 mg/kg ranked near the lowest.

Data came from immunoSEQ multiplex PCR; TCRdb stores just in-frame clones and leaves some out. The sample shows tens of thousands of clones, over 75% of them seen only once. This clone was counted only a few times. The antigen is not known. CDR1 is MGHRA, CDR2 YSYEKL, per germline. The CDR3 contains 16 residues. The V and J ends lost 1 base and 3 bases respectively, with 13 bases between them. The source material was CD4+ or CD8+ T cells sorted from blood, sampled in a trial of the OX40 agonist ivuxolimab. The TCR was taken from an adult with an advanced solid tumor such as melanoma, head and neck, liver or kidney cancer. The chain couples TRBV4-1 to TRBJ2-1; TRBD2 might be the D (5 bases). This chain's CDR3 is CASSQGWSRGYNEQFF. The CDR3 nucleotides read TGCGCCAGCAGCCAAGGGTGGTCACGGGGCTACAATGAGCAGTTCTTC.